Listed below are T cell receptor beta chains from one sample, sequenced in a study of control samples from healthy donors and cancer patients. The table came from immunoSEQ multiplex PCR; TCRdb's copy has only in-frame clones and leaves some out. The table includes 400,000 to 500,000 clones, roughly 90% detected once. The source material was PBMCs. The receptors were sampled from a man aged 35 to 55 with head and neck cancer. Both conserved end residues are part of each CDR3.

TRBJ1-1 | TRBV5-4 | CASSLDNRVTTEAFF
TRBJ1-1 | TRBV10-3 | CAIRGLTENTEAFF
TRBJ1-1 | TRBV6-5 | CASSYFPGQYTEAFF
TRBJ2-7 | TRBV6-5 | CASSRDSYEQYF
TRBJ2-4 | TRBV7-3 | CASSPTSAGEVQYF
TRBJ1-1 | TRBV27 | CASRSGNTEAFF
TRBJ2-1 | TRBV28 | CASSSPGESRNEQFF
TRBJ2-2 | TRBV5-1 | CASSRDRSATGELFF
TRBJ2-1 | TRBV28 | CASSRPGLVFNEQFF
TRBJ1-1 | TRBV7-2 | CASSSSPGVGTEAFF
TRBJ2-5 | TRBV6-5 | CASSYKGYETQYF
TRBJ1-2 | TRBV28 | CASRKQGARAGYTF
TRBJ1-4 | TRBV7-9 | CASRGVALSTNEKLFF
TRBJ1-4 | TRBV6-6 | CASSYRDRPANEKLFF
TRBJ1-5 | TRBV15 | CATSPRTVNQPQHF
TRBJ2-3 | TRBV10-3 | CAISESTGTTDTQYF
TRBJ1-1 | TRBV5-1 | CASSLGTGGKTEAFF
TRBJ1-1 | TRBV4-2 | CASSQGDTVLRNTEAFF
TRBJ1-5 | TRBV5-1 | CASSLEGLHNQPQHF
TRBJ1-2 | TRBV11-2 | CASSPTGPYGYTF
TRBJ2-6 | TRBV4-3 | CASSQEWVGANVLTF
TRBJ2-5 | TRBV19 | CASGRAGETQYF
TRBJ1-2 | TRBV10-3 | CATQSQGYGYTF
TRBJ1-2 | TRBV7-9 | CASSSPGGNYGYTF
TRBJ1-5 | TRBV19 | CASSIDEAGDYHQPQHF
TRBJ2-2 | TRBV3-1/TRBV3-2 | CASRGGGELFF
TRBJ2-2 | TRBV3-1/TRBV3-2 | CASSQGGLGVTGELFF
TRBJ2-5 | TRBV30 | CAWSVGTGGAETQYF
TRBJ1-5 | TRBV6-6 | CASRWDEGAVQPQHF
TRBJ1-4 | TRBV7-2 | CASSLARQENEKLFF
TRBJ2-3 | TRBV7-3 | CASSTQGGAGVSDTQYF
TRBJ2-3 | TRBV6-6 | CASSPQRAGGTSGDTQYF
TRBJ1-5 | TRBV4-3 | CARTAEPNQPQHF
TRBJ2-7 | TRBV3-1/TRBV3-2 | CASSQVSTNGQYF
TRBJ2-1 | TRBV9 | CASSVSGGGSNEQFF
TRBJ2-1 | TRBV7-9 | CASSLGGGAVNNEQFF
TRBJ1-5 | TRBV10-3 | CAISVEANQPQHF
TRBJ2-3 | TRBV7-3 | CASSVTGRTDTQYF
TRBJ2-5 | TRBV5-1 | CASSLSSRAQETQYF
TRBJ2-1 | TRBV28 | CASSTPYAQFF
TRBJ1-1 | TRBV19 | CASNRESDTEAFF
TRBJ2-5 | TRBV5-1 | CASSLAREGRDWRETQYF
TRBJ2-6 | TRBV19 | CASSLATGALISPAAANVLTF
TRBJ1-2 | TRBV19 | CASSISAASQANYGYTF
TRBJ2-1 | TRBV7-7 | CASSTGGGEQFF
TRBJ2-7 | TRBV5-4 | CATGRLAGGREQYF
TRBJ2-5 | TRBV7-3 | CASSPRTEETQYF
TRBJ1-1 | TRBV28 | CASRPGHPNTEAFF
TRBJ1-3 | TRBV5-7 | CASSLWKPGLGNTIYF
TRBJ2-4 | TRBV18 | CASSATGPPRENIQYF